The present T cell receptor beta chain was sequenced within a study of blood T cells in healthy people across ages. The study, taken as a whole, reports: Those diversity estimates obtained from one million T cells were thought to be underestimates.

Alongside a J-beta primer mix, a sample-barcoded 5' primer served in a second PCR lasting roughly 7 to 11 cycles. TCRdb fed the 5' RACE reads into MiXCR, producing one record per CDR3 protein. The repertoire consists of 780,000 or so distinct CDR3 sequences, with around 25% occurring once and the leading ten covering approximately 4%. In regard to this clonotype: Its antigen is still unknown.

The data also belong to a second study, concerning T cells of mothers and their children.

Sequenced material: blood. The receptor was derived from a boy younger than 18 in good health.

The CDR3 DNA is TGCGCCAGCAGCCAAGGCTTCGCTGGGGGGCCCTATGGCTACACCTTC. It codes for CASSQGFAGGPYGYTF. The chain joins TRBV4-3 to TRBJ1-2; TRBD1 is a possible D gene (6 bases). Germline V gene lookup returns CDR1 LGHNA and CDR2 YSLEER. This CDR3 spans 16 amino acids. Trimming removed 1 base at V and 4 bases at J, with 16 bases between.